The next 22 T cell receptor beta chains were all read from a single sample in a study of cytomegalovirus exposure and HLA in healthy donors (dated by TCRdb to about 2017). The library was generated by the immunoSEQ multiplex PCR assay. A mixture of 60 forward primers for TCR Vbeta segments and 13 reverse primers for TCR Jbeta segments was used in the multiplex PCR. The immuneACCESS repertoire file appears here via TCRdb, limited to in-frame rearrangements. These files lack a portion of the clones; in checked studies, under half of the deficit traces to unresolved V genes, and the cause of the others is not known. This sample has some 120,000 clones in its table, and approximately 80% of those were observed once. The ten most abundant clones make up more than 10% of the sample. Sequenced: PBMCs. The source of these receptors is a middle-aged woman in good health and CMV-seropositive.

CDR3 sequence: CASRPPGQGLSGYTF. CDR3 coding DNA: TGCGCCAGCAGACCACCGGGACAGGGACTTAGCGGCTACACCTTC. This chain uses TRBV5-1 with TRBJ1-2; the match to TRBD1 covers 9 bases. V trimming: 5 bases; J trimming: 8 bases; junction bases outside the gene matches: 13. The length of the CDR3 is 15 residues. Germline loops: CDR1 SGHRS, CDR2 YFSETQ. Drawing the rest from reference TRBV5-1 and TRBJ1-2, the complete variable domain is KAGVTQTPRYLIKTRGQQVTLSCSPISGHRSVSWYQQTPGQGLQFLFEYFSETQRNKGNFPGRFSGRQFSNSRSEMNVSTLELGDSALYLCASRPPGQGLSGYTFGSGTRLTVV.

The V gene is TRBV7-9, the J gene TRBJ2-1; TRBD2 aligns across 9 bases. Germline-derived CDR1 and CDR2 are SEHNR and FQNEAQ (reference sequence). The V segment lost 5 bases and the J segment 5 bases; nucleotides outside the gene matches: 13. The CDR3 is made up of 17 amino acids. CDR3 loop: CASSPPPLAGGNNEQFF. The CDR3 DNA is TGTGCCAGCAGCCCCCCTCCCCTGGCGGGAGGGAACAATGAGCAGTTCTTC.

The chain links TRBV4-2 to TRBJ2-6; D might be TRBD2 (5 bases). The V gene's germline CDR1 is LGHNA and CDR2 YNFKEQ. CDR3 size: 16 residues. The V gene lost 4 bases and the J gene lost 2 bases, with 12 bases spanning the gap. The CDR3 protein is CASSPEAVPGANVLTF. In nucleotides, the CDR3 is TGTGCCAGCAGCCCGGAGGCCGTCCCTGGGGCCAACGTCCTGACTTTC.

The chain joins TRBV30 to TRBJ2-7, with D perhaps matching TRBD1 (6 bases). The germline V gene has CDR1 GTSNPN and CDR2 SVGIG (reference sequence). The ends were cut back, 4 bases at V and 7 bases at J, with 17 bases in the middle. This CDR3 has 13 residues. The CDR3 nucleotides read TGTGCCTGGATGTCCACAGGGTTGAGGGAGCAGTACTTC. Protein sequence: CAWMSTGLREQYF.

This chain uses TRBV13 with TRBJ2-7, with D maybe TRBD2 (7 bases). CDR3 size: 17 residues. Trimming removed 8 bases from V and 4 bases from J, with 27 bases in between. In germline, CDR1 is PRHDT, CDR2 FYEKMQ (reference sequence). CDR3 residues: CASGEGGPGLTPYEQYF. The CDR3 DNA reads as TGTGCCAGCGGAGAGGGGGGACCGGGACTAACCCCTTACGAGCAGTACTTC.

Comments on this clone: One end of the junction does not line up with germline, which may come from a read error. The chain's CDR3 is CASREDRVGNEQFF. The CDR3 DNA reads TGTGCCAGCAGGGAAGACAGGGTGGGGAATGAGCAGTTCTTC. The chain recombines TRBV2 with TRBJ2-1; 7 nucleotides agree with TRBD1. This CDR3 region has 14 residues. The germline V gene has CDR1 SNHLY and CDR2 FYNNEI.

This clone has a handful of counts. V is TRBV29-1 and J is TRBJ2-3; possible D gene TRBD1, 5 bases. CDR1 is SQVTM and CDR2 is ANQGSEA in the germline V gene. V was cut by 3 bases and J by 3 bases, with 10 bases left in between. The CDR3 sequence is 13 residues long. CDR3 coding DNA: TGCAGCGTTGAGGGCAGGGCGACAGATACGCAGTATTTT. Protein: CSVEGRATDTQYF.

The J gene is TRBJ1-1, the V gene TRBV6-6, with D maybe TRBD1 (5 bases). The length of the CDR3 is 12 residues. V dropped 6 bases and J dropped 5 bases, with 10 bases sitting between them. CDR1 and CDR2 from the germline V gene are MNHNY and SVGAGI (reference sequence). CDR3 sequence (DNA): TGTGCCAGCAGCCACGGGGGGACTGAAGCTTTCTTT. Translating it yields CASSHGGTEAFF.

The CDR3 region has the DNA TGTGCCAGTAGTCTCCAAGGACAGGGCTACAATGAGCAGTTCTTC. Translated, it gives CASSLQGQGYNEQFF. The gene calls are TRBV19 and TRBJ2-1; 8 nucleotides match TRBD1. The CDR3 sequence is 15 residues long. From germline, CDR1 is LNHDA and CDR2 SQIVND (reference sequence). V was clipped by 5 bases and J by 3 bases; unmatched bases: 6.

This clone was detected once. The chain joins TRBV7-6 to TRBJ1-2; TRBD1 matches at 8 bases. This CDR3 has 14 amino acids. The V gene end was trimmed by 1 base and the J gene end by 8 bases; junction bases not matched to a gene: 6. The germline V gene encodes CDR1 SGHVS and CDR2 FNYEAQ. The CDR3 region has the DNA TGTGCCAGCAGCTTAGACACAGGACAGGGAGGCTACACCTTC. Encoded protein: CASSLDTGQGGYTF.

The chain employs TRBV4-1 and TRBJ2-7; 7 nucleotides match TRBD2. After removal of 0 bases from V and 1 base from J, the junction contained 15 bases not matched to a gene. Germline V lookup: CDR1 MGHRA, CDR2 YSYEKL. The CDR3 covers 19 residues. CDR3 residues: CASSQDRGPGGAGSYEQYF. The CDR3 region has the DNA TGCGCCAGCAGCCAAGATCGTGGTCCGGGGGGAGCGGGGTCCTACGAGCAGTACTTC.

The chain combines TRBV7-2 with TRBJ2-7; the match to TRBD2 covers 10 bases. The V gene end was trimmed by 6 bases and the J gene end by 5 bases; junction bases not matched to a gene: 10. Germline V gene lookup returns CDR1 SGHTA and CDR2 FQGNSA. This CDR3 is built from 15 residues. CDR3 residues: CASRTGLAGGHEQYF. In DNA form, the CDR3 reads TGTGCCAGCAGGACGGGGTTAGCGGGAGGCCACGAGCAGTACTTC.

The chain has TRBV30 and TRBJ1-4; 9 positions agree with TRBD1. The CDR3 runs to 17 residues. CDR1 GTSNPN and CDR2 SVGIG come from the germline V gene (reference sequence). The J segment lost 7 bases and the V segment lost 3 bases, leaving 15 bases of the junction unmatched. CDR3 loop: CAWRAGGAQGASEKLFF. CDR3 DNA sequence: TGTGCCTGGAGAGCAGGGGGCGCACAGGGGGCATCTGAAAAACTGTTTTTT.

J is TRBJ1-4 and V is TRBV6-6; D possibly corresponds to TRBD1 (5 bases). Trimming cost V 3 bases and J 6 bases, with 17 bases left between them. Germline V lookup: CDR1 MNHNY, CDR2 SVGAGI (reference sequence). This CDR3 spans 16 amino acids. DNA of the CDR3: TGTGCCAGCAGTTATTGCGGGGGGACGAGCCATGAAAAACTGTTTTTT. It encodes CASSYCGGTSHEKLFF.

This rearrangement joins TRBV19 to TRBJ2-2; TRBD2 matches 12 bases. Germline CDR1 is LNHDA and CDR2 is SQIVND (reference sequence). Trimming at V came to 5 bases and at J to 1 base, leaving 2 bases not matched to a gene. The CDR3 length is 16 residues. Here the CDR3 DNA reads TGTGCCAGTAGTTTACTAGCGGGAGGGAACACCGGGGAGCTGTTTTTT. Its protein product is CASSLLAGGNTGELFF.

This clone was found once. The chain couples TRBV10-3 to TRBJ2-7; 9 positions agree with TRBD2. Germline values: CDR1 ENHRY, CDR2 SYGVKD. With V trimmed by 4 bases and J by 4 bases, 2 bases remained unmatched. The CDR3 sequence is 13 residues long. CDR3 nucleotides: TGTGCCATCAGTGCCAGCGGGAGGTACGAGCAGTACTTC. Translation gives CAISASGRYEQYF.

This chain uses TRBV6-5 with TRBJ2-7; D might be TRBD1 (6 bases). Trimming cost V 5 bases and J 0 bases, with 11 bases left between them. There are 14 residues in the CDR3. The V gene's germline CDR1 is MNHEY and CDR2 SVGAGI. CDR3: CASSGGQTSYEQYF. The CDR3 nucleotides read TGTGCCAGCAGTGGTGGACAGACCTCCTACGAGCAGTACTTC.

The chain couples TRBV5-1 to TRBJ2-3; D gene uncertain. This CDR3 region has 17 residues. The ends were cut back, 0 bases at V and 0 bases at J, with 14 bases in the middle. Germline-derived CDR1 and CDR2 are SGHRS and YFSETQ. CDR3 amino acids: CASSLGGVFLSTDTQYF. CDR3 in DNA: TGCGCCAGCAGCTTGGGAGGCGTTTTTTTAAGCACAGATACGCAGTATTTT.

This chain's CDR3 is CASTRANEKLFF. The CDR3 DNA reads TGTGCCAGCACCAGGGCTAATGAAAAACTGTTTTTT. The rearrangement links TRBV2 to TRBJ1-4; possible D gene TRBD1, 5 bases. Germline CDR1 and CDR2: SNHLY and FYNNEI. V was shortened by 7 bases and J by 3 bases, with 6 bases between the two germline ends. The CDR3 length is 12 residues.

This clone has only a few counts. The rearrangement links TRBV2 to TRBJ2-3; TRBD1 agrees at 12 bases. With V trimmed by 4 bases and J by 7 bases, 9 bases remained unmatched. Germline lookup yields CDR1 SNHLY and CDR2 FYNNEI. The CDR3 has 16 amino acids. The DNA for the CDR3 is TGTGCCAGCAGTGGCCGGGACAGGGGGCTGAGCTATACGCAGTATTTT. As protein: CASSGRDRGLSYTQYF.

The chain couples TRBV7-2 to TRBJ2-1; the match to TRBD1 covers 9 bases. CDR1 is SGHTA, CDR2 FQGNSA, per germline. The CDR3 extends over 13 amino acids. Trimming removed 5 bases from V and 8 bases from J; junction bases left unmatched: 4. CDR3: CASSVRTGDEQFF. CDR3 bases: TGTGCCAGCAGCGTGCGGACAGGGGATGAGCAGTTCTTC. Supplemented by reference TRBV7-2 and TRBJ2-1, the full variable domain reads GAGVSQSPSNKVTEKGKDVELRCDPISGHTALYWYRQSLGQGLEFLIYFQGNSAPDKSGLPSDRFSAERTGGSVSTLTIQRTQQEDSAVYLCASSVRTGDEQFFGPGTRLTVL.

The CDR3 DNA is TGTGCCAGCAGTGAAGCGCTTCTCGAGAATAGCAATCAGCCCCAGCATTTT. The encoded protein is CASSEALLENSNQPQHF. The chain carries TRBV2 and TRBJ1-5; no definite D call. CDR3 size: 17 residues. Germline CDR1 is SNHLY and CDR2 is FYNNEI. Trimming took 0 bases from V and 0 from J, leaving 12 bases between them.